These T cell receptor beta chains were read from a single sample in a study of CD8 T cells in Susac syndrome. Using its own MiXCR run on the immunoSEQ multiplex PCR reads, TCRdb lists one record per CDR3 protein. The table records about 180,000 distinct CDR3 sequences, roughly 94% of them present only once. The sequencing input was CD4+ T cells from PBMCs. Receptors originate from a human donor with Susac syndrome. Each CDR3 is given with its conserved first and last residue. D genes are given only for firm matches. Not all rows give a size; the values are once, few, many and, for expanded clones, a class.

cdr3_aa	cdr3_nt	j_call	clone_size	v_call	d_call
CASSQAGRTSYEQYF	TGTGCCAGCAGCCAAGCCGGCCGGACCTCCTACGAGCAGTACTTC	TRBJ2-7	-	TRBV3-1	-
CSARDSSGTDTQYF	TGCAGTGCTAGAGATTCATCCGGCACAGATACGCAGTATTTT	TRBJ2-3	-	TRBV20-1	-
CASSYPEGTQYF	TGTGCCAGCAGTTACCCCGAAGGGACCCAGTACTTC	TRBJ2-5	-	TRBV6-2/TRBV6-3	-
CATEPGGPANYGYTF	TGTGCCACCGAACCCGGAGGGCCCGCTAACTATGGCTACACCTTC	TRBJ1-2	-	TRBV15	-
CASSKSRGQAYGYTF	TGCGCCAGCAGCAAGTCCCGGGGGCAGGCATATGGCTACACCTTC	TRBJ1-2	-	TRBV4-1	-
CASSQEAGQSGGYTF	TGTGCCAGCAGCCAAGAGGCAGGGCAATCGGGGGGCTACACCTTC	TRBJ1-2	-	TRBV3-1	-
CASSSTGYGYTF	TGTGCCAGCAGTTCGACAGGGTATGGCTACACCTTC	TRBJ1-2	few	TRBV7-2	TRBD1
CASSYGGVNQPQHF	TGTGCCAGCAGTTACGGTGGGGTGAATCAGCCCCAGCATTTT	TRBJ1-5	-	TRBV6-5	-
CSVKYYNEQFF	TGCAGCGTTAAATACTACAATGAGCAGTTCTTC	TRBJ2-1	-	TRBV29-1	-
CASSNRGRETQYF	TGTGCCAGCAGTAACAGGGGGCGCGAGACCCAGTACTTC	TRBJ2-5	few	TRBV2	TRBD1
CATREDIWANVLTF	TGTGCCACCAGGGAGGATATCTGGGCCAACGTCCTGACTTTC	TRBJ2-6	once	TRBV2	-
CATSDGRDEQFF	TGTGCCACCAGTGATGGGCGGGATGAGCAGTTCTTC	TRBJ2-1	-	TRBV24-1	-
CASSLKEGSPLHF	TGTGCCAGCAGTTTAAAGGAGGGTTCACCCCTCCACTTT	TRBJ1-6	-	TRBV12-3/TRBV12-4	-
CASSPDRSSYEQYF	TGTGCCAGCTCGCCCGACAGGAGCTCCTACGAGCAGTACTTC	TRBJ2-7	-	TRBV18	-
CSATRTASYEQYF	TGCAGTGCTACCCGGACAGCCTCCTACGAGCAGTACTTC	TRBJ2-7	-	TRBV20-1	-
CASSPPLGNTEAFF	TGTGCCAGCTCACCCCCGTTAGGGAACACTGAAGCTTTCTTT	TRBJ1-1	few	TRBV18	-
CAWINPGTGQYF	TGTGCCTGGATCAACCCGGGGACCGGCCAGTATTTT	TRBJ2-3	-	TRBV30	-
CSTTTESNYGYTF	TGCAGTACAACGACAGAATCTAACTATGGCTACACCTTC	TRBJ1-2	-	TRBV20-1	-
CSVGGQGDKGGTDTQYF	TGCAGCGTTGGGGGACAGGGCGACAAAGGGGGCACAGATACGCAGTATTTT	TRBJ2-3	-	TRBV29-1	TRBD1
CSVLVDGAPGETQYF	TGCAGCGTTCTCGTAGACGGGGCGCCGGGGGAGACCCAGTACTTC	TRBJ2-5	-	TRBV29-1	-
CASSYSKGAHSPLHF	TGTGCCAGCAGTTACTCGAAGGGGGCGCATTCACCCCTCCACTTT	TRBJ1-6	-	TRBV6-5	TRBD1
CASSEAAFATNEKLFF	TGTGCCAGCAGTGAAGCCGCGTTTGCGACTAATGAAAAACTGTTTTTT	TRBJ1-4	-	TRBV2	-
CASSPGTGEPYEQYF	TGTGCCAGCAGCCCCGGGACAGGGGAACCCTACGAGCAGTACTTC	TRBJ2-7	-	TRBV7-9	TRBD1
CASTQSELLPGGKLFF	TGTGCCAGCACCCAAAGTGAATTATTGCCGGGCGGAAAACTGTTTTTT	TRBJ1-4	-	TRBV3-1	-
CSARDAFKGETQYF	TGCAGTGCTAGAGATGCATTCAAGGGGGAGACCCAGTACTTC	TRBJ2-5	-	TRBV20-1	-
CATEKSEQFF	TGTGCCACCGAGAAGAGTGAGCAGTTCTTC	TRBJ2-1	-	TRBV24-1	-
CASSQVGGTSGEQYF	TGTGCCAGCAGCCAAGTGGGGGGGACTTCGGGGGAGCAGTACTTC	TRBJ2-7	-	TRBV3-1	TRBD2
CASSPTSGGAGEQFF	TGTGCCAGCAGCCCTACTAGCGGGGGGGCCGGTGAGCAGTTCTTC	TRBJ2-1	-	TRBV12-3/TRBV12-4	TRBD2
CASNLFGGGSSPLHF	TGTGCCAGCAACCTTTTTGGAGGGGGCAGTTCACCCCTCCACTTT	TRBJ1-6	-	TRBV12-3/TRBV12-4	TRBD1
CASRGQGLRNQPQHF	TGTGCCAGCAGAGGACAGGGGCTGCGCAATCAGCCCCAGCATTTT	TRBJ1-5	few	TRBV6-1	TRBD1
CASSFLTGMNTEAFF	TGTGCCAGCAGCTTCCTGACAGGGATGAACACTGAAGCTTTCTTT	TRBJ1-1	-	TRBV13	TRBD1
CASSPTGHGYTF	TGTGCCAGCAGTCCTACAGGGCACGGCTACACCTTC	TRBJ1-2	-	TRBV6-5	-
CASSQGTEGTEAFF	TGCGCCAGCAGCCAAGGGACCGAAGGAACTGAAGCTTTCTTT	TRBJ1-1	once	TRBV4-3	-